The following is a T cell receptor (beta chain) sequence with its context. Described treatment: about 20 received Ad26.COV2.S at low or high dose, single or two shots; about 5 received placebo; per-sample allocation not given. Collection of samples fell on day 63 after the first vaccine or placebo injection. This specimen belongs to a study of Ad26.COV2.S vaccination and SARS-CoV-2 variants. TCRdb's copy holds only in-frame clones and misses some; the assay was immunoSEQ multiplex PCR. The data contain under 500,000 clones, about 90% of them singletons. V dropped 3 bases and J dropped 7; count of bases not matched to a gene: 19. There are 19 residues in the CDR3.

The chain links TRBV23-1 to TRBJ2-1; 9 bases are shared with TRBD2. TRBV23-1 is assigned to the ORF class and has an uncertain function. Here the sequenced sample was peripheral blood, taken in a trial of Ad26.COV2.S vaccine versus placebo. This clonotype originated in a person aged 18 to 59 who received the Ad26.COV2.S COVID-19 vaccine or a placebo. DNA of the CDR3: TGCGCCAGCAGTCAGGGTTTCAGCGGGGGGTCCCGAGTGAGGAATGAGCAGTTCTTC. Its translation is CASSQGFSGGSRVRNEQFF.